Listed below are T cell receptor beta chains from one sample, sequenced in a study of blood T cell repertoires in COVID-19. The method was immunoSEQ multiplex PCR; TCRdb's version includes in-frame clones alone and lacks a portion of them. In the table there are approximately 96,000 clones, 70% to 90% of which are singletons. Sample: peripheral blood. The receptors were gathered from a human donor with COVID-19, enrolled during active disease. The donor label of this sample is uncertain. CDR3s include the opening cysteine and the closing phenylalanine or tryptophan. A D gene is named only where the DNA matches it firmly. Where a row states a size, it is once, few, many or the class of an expanded clone; other rows omit it.

v_call	j_call	clone_size	d_call	cdr3_aa	cdr3_nt
TRBV6-6	TRBJ1-5	NA	NA	CASSYSRGQPNQPQHF	TGTGCCAGCAGTTACTCGCGAGGTCAGCCCAATCAGCCCCAGCATTTT
TRBV18	TRBJ2-1	once	TRBD1	CASSSGQGVPNEQFF	TGTGCCAGCTCATCGGGACAGGGGGTACCCAATGAGCAGTTCTTC
TRBV5-1	TRBJ1-5	NA	TRBD1	CASSLGAGGQPQHF	TGCGCCAGCAGCTTGGGGGCAGGGGGCCAGCCCCAGCATTTT
TRBV3-1/TRBV3-2	TRBJ1-3	NA	NA	CASNSATGFGDTIYF	TGTGCCAGCAACTCCGCTACAGGGTTTGGGGACACCATATATTTT
TRBV9	TRBJ2-6	NA	NA	CASSAQGLGANVLTF	TGTGCCAGCAGCGCCCAGGGCCTTGGGGCCAACGTCCTGACTTTC
TRBV11-2	TRBJ1-2	NA	TRBD1	CASSLARDRGVGYTF	TGTGCCAGCAGCTTAGCCAGGGACAGGGGGGTTGGCTACACCTTC
TRBV12-3/TRBV12-4	TRBJ2-7	NA	NA	CASSRNRGYEQYF	TGTGCCAGCAGTCGCAACCGGGGCTACGAGCAGTACTTC
TRBV4-2	TRBJ2-7	few	TRBD2	CASSLPLAGGRAGEQYF	TGTGCCAGCAGCCTCCCCTTAGCGGGAGGCCGGGCTGGAGAGCAGTACTTC
TRBV18	TRBJ1-1	NA	TRBD1	CASSPRDRVNTEAFF	TGTGCCAGCTCACCTAGGGACAGGGTGAACACTGAAGCTTTCTTT
TRBV2	TRBJ1-2	NA	NA	CASSEGATNYGYTF	TGTGCCAGCAGTGAAGGGGCTACTAACTATGGCTACACCTTC
TRBV5-4	TRBJ1-2	NA	NA	CASSLDAVNYGYTF	TGTGCCAGCAGCTTGGATGCGGTGAACTATGGCTACACCTTC
TRBV11-2	TRBJ2-1	NA	TRBD1	CASRIRDSYNEQFF	TGTGCCAGCAGGATCCGGGACAGCTACAATGAGCAGTTCTTC
TRBV6-5	TRBJ2-7	NA	NA	CASSYSHSYYEQYF	TGTGCCAGCAGTTACTCGCACAGCTACTACGAGCAGTACTTC
TRBV7-3	TRBJ2-5	NA	NA	CASSTNLGGIETQYF	TGTGCCAGCAGCACCAACCTCGGGGGAATTGAGACCCAGTACTTC
TRBV6-5	TRBJ1-4	NA	NA	CASSSQGTTNEKLFF	TGTGCCAGCAGTTCCCAGGGGACGACTAATGAAAAACTGTTTTTT
TRBV5-1	TRBJ2-5	NA	TRBD1	CASSLDRGFLETQYF	TGCGCCAGCAGCTTGGACAGGGGGTTCCTGGAGACCCAGTACTTC
TRBV29-1	TRBJ2-7	NA	NA	CSVQGQDGGEQYF	TGCAGCGTTCAAGGACAAGACGGGGGCGAGCAGTACTTC
TRBV6-5	TRBJ1-2	NA	NA	CASRTIGGDYGYTF	TGTGCCAGCAGAACCATCGGAGGTGACTATGGCTACACCTTC
TRBV9	TRBJ2-3	once	NA	CASSPHVGAGDTQYF	TGTGCCAGCAGCCCCCACGTCGGGGCGGGGGATACGCAGTATTTT
TRBV4-1	TRBJ2-7	NA	TRBD2	CASSQHLRGLASSEQYF	TGCGCCAGCAGCCAGCACCTGAGGGGACTAGCCTCTTCCGAGCAGTACTTC
TRBV5-5	TRBJ1-5	NA	NA	CASSSSPASNQPQHF	TGTGCCAGCAGCTCTAGTCCGGCTAGCAATCAGCCCCAGCATTTT
TRBV28	TRBJ1-2	NA	NA	CASTLGRMDLNYGYTF	TGTGCCAGCACATTGGGGAGGATGGACCTTAACTATGGCTACACCTTC
TRBV4-1	TRBJ2-2	NA	TRBD1	CASSQDRGQGTGELFF	TGCGCCAGCAGCCAAGACAGGGGGCAGGGCACCGGGGAGCTGTTTTTT
TRBV7-9	TRBJ2-7	few	NA	CASSQHRAGTLYEQYF	TGTGCCAGCAGCCAACACAGGGCAGGGACACTCTACGAGCAGTACTTC
TRBV7-3	TRBJ2-2	NA	NA	CASSLIRVSAANTGELFF	TGTGCCAGCAGCTTAATAAGAGTGTCAGCGGCGAACACCGGGGAGCTGTTTTTT
TRBV2	TRBJ2-7	once	TRBD1	CASSGRTGGYEQYF	TGTGCCAGCAGTGGCCGGACAGGGGGGTACGAGCAGTACTTC
TRBV2	TRBJ2-7	NA	NA	CASSLQGLPYEQYF	TGTGCCAGCAGTCTCCAGGGGCTCCCCTACGAGCAGTACTTC
TRBV19	TRBJ1-5	NA	NA	CASRPIDRDNQPQHF	TGTGCCAGTCGACCTATAGACAGAGACAATCAGCCCCAGCATTTT